This T cell receptor beta chain was captured in a study of blood T cell repertoires in COVID-19. Per the original methods: Nucleated cell counts were estimated from reference gene primer amplification. TCRdb's table, derived via immunoSEQ multiplex PCR, lists solely in-frame clones and lacks some. V and J calls and clone size are those listed in that table; D and trimming were worked out from the DNA. The sample consists of about 110,000 clones, around 86% of them appearing once. Germline V gene data show CDR1 as LNHDA and CDR2 as SQIVND (reference sequence). The CDR3 contains 16 residues. The V and J ends lost 2 bases and 0 bases respectively, with 11 bases between them. This clone has only a few counts.

Sequenced input: peripheral blood. The chain combines TRBV19 with TRBJ1-5, with D hard to call. The TCR comes from a man aged 65 to 85 with acute or convalescent COVID-19. The CDR3 reads CASSIYGEGSNQPQHF. In DNA, the CDR3 is TGTGCCAGTAGTATATACGGGGAGGGTAGCAATCAGCCCCAGCATTTT.